One sample yielded the 12 T cell receptor beta chains listed below, sequenced in a study of T cell repertoires in cytomegalovirus infection. No antigen has been identified for these receptors. TCRdb re-derived calls from the reads in MiXCR, one entry per CDR3 protein. The table shows about 740,000 distinct CDR3 sequences, with roughly a third occurring only once. Specimen: cultured PBMCs, collected from culture after CMV antigen stimulation. These receptors all stem from a human donor in good health (CMV status not recorded). Some clones in this sample may be carry-over from other donors' samples.

This clonotype has more than one count but fewer than ten. This chain connects TRBV12-3 or TRBV12-4 to TRBJ2-3, with D tentatively TRBD2 (6 bases). The CDR3 contains 14 residues. The germline V and J ends were trimmed by 7 bases and 0 bases, with 11 bases remaining between them. Here the CDR3 reads CASTPTSSTDTQYF. Here the CDR3 DNA reads TGTGCCAGCACCCCAACTAGCAGCACAGATACGCAGTATTTT.

This clonotype was seen only a few times. The rearrangement joins TRBV7-9 to TRBJ2-7; 9 positions agree with TRBD1. The CDR3 spans 14 residues. With 5 bases clipped from V and 5 bases from J, the junction kept 7 bases outside the gene matches. Germline CDR1 is SEHNR and CDR2 is FQNEAQ (reference sequence). CDR3 in DNA: TGTGCCAGCAGCATCACGGGACAGGGTGACGAGCAGTACTTC. It translates to CASSITGQGDEQYF.

The chain joins TRBV19 to TRBJ2-4; 7 bases map to TRBD1. The CDR3 length is 14 residues. The J segment lost 5 bases and the V segment lost 3 bases, leaving 4 bases of the junction unmatched. Germline CDR1 is LNHDA and CDR2 is SQIVND (reference sequence). CDR3 protein: CASSMVTGENIQYF. The CDR3 coding sequence is TGTGCCAGTAGTATGGTCACAGGGGAAAACATTCAGTACTTC.

The V gene is TRBV20-1, the J gene TRBJ1-2; 12 nucleotides agree with TRBD1. The CDR3 sequence is 15 residues long. Germline V gene data show CDR1 as DFQATT and CDR2 as SNEGSKA (reference sequence). Trimming removed 5 bases from V and 4 bases from J; junction bases left unmatched: 8. DNA of the CDR3: TGCAGTGCTGGGACAGGGGGCTTCCCCGTCTATGGCTACACCTTC. This gives the protein CSAGTGGFPVYGYTF.

V usage is TRBV11-3 and J usage is TRBJ2-1, with D perhaps matching TRBD1 or TRBD2 (5 bases each). The CDR3 contains 16 residues. V lost 5 bases, J lost 1 base, and 15 bases lay in between. The V gene's germline CDR1 is SGHNT and CDR2 YENEEA. CDR3 sequence: CASSSFGAVSYNEQFF. The CDR3 DNA reads TGTGCCAGCAGCAGTTTCGGGGCGGTTTCCTACAATGAGCAGTTCTTC.

This clonotype showed up many times. The J gene is TRBJ2-7, the V gene TRBV7-2; D is ambiguous. Trimming shortened V by 4 bases and J by 1 base, and 8 bases separated the two germline ends. The germline V gene encodes CDR1 SGHTA and CDR2 FQGNSA. This CDR3 contains 13 residues. Written as DNA, the CDR3 is TGTGCCAGCAGCTCGGACGGGTCCTACGAGCAGTACTTC. Its translation is CASSSDGSYEQYF. Based on the CDR3 plus reference TRBV7-2 and TRBJ2-7, the full variable domain is GAGVSQSPSNKVTEKGKDVELRCDPISGHTALYWYRQSLGQGLEFLIYFQGNSAPDKSGLPSDRFSAERTGGSVSTLTIQRTQQEDSAVYLCASSSDGSYEQYFGPGTRLTVT.

V is TRBV7-2 and J is TRBJ2-3; 8 bases line up with TRBD2. J lost 7 bases, V lost 0 bases, and 12 bases had no gene match. This CDR3 has 17 amino acids. The germline gives CDR1 SGHTA, CDR2 FQGNSA. For the CDR3, the DNA is TGTGCCAGCAGCTTAGCCGCGGGGGGCCCCAAGAGGTATACGCAGTATTTT. Encoded protein: CASSLAAGGPKRYTQYF.

This clonotype came up a few times. The chain carries TRBV27 and TRBJ1-2; D call uncertain. The CDR3 runs to 12 residues. Trimming removed 7 bases at V and 4 bases at J, with 10 bases between. Per the germline V gene, CDR1 is MNHEY and CDR2 is SMNVEV (reference sequence). Here the CDR3 DNA reads TGTGCCAGCAAGACGCAAAGCTATGGCTACACCTTC. It yields the protein CASKTQSYGYTF.

This clonotype was counted only a few times. The chain uses TRBV19 and TRBJ1-2; D possibly corresponds to TRBD1 (6 bases). Trimming removed 3 bases from V and 2 bases from J, with 19 bases in between. The germline V gene encodes CDR1 LNHDA and CDR2 SQIVND (reference sequence). This CDR3 spans 17 amino acids. The DNA for the CDR3 is TGTGCCAGTAGTATGATCCTACAGGGCTATAAGAACTATGGCTACACCTTC. It encodes CASSMILQGYKNYGYTF.

V and J are TRBV4-2 and TRBJ2-5, with TRBD1 matching 7 bases. This CDR3 is 15 amino acids long. With V trimmed by 2 bases and J by 4 bases, 7 bases remained unmatched. CDR1 and CDR2 from the germline V gene are LGHNA and YNFKEQ. CDR3 amino acids: CASSQSTGLGETQYF. In DNA, the CDR3 is TGTGCCAGCAGCCAATCGACAGGGCTCGGAGAGACCCAGTACTTC.

This clonotype was seen at least ten times. This rearrangement joins TRBV7-8 to TRBJ1-5; no reliable D call. Germline-derived CDR1 and CDR2 are SGHVS and FQNEAQ. Trimming took 2 bases from V and 1 from J, leaving 6 bases between them. The CDR3 has 14 residues. The CDR3 DNA reads TGTGCCAGCAGCTTACCTGGAAGCAATCAGCCCCAGCATTTT. Translating gives CASSLPGSNQPQHF.

The chain carries TRBV2 and TRBJ1-5; TRBD1 matches 8 bases. V lost 10 bases and J lost 5; bases outside the gene matches: 13. CDR1 and CDR2 (germline): SNHLY, FYNNEI. The length of the CDR3 is 15 residues. CDR3 sequence: CATGRTGSKDQPQHF. CDR3 sequence (DNA): TGTGCCACCGGTCGGACAGGGTCAAAAGATCAGCCCCAGCATTTT.